This T cell receptor (beta chain) comes out of a study of T cells in Graves' hyperthyroidism and ophthalmopathy. This CDR3 is built from 14 residues. Germline-derived CDR1 and CDR2 are WSHSY and SAAADI. V was clipped by 9 bases and J by 7 bases; unmatched bases: 8. This clonotype was recorded a few times. RNA transcripts gave rise to amplified TCR beta CDR3 regions. HTBI primers were employed in a first-round RT-PCR of the TCR CDR3. TCRdb ran MiXCR on the multiplex PCR reads and lists one entry per CDR3 protein. The sample shows roughly 500,000 distinct CDR3 sequences, roughly 46% of them seen only once.

The TCR comes from an adult woman with Graves' disease, either hyperthyroidism or ophthalmopathy (not recorded which). The chain uses TRBV10-2 and TRBJ1-6, with TRBD1 identical over 8 bases. What was sequenced was peripheral blood or thyroid tissue (not recorded which). CDR3 nucleotide sequence: TGCGCCAGGGCCGCGGACAGGGCCAATTCACCCCTCCACTTT. Amino acid sequence: CARAADRANSPLHF.